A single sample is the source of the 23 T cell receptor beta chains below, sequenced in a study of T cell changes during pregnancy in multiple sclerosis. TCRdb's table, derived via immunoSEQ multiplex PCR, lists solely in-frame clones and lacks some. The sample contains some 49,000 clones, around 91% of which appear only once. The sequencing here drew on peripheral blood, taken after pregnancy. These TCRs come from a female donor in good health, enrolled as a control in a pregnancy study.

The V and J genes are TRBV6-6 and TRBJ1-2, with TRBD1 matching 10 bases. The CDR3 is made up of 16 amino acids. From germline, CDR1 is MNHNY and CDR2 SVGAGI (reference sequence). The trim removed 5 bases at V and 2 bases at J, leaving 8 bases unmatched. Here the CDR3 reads CASSPPPGQGNYGYTF. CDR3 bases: TGTGCCAGCAGTCCCCCTCCGGGACAGGGGAACTATGGCTACACCTTC.

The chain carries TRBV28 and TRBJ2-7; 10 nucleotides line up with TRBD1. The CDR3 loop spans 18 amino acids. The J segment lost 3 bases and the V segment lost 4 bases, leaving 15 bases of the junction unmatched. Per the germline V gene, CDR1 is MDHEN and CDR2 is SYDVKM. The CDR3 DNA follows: TGTGCCAGCAGTTCTGCGACTAAAGGACAGGGGGTTAACTACGAGCAGTACTTC. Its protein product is CASSSATKGQGVNYEQYF.

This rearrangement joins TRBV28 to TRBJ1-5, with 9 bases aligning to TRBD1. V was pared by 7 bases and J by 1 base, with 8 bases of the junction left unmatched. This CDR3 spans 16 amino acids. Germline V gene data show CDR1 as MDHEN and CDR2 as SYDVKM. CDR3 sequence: CASNPQGAESNQPQHF. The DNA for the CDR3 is TGTGCCAGCAACCCACAGGGGGCAGAAAGCAATCAGCCCCAGCATTTT.

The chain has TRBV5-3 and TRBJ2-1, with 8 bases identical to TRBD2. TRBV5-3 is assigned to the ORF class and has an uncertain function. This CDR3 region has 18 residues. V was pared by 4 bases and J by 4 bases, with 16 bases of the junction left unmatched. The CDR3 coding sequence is TGTGCCAGAAGCCCGGCCACCCGCGTCGGGGGGGATTACAATGAGCAGTTCTTC. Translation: CARSPATRVGGDYNEQFF.

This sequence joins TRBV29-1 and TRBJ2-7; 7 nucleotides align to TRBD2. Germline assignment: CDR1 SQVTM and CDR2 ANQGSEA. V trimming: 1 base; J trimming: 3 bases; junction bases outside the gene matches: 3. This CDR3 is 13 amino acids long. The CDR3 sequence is CSVEGVAGYEQYF. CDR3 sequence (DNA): TGCAGCGTTGAAGGAGTAGCGGGCTACGAGCAGTACTTC.

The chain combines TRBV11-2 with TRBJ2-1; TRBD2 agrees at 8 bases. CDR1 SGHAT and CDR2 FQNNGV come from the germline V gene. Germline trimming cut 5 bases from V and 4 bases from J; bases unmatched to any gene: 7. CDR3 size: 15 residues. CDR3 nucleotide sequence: TGTGCCAGCAGCCTGAGCGGGAGTAGGTACAATGAGCAGTTCTTC. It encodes CASSLSGSRYNEQFF.

The CDR3 loop reads CASRVDINEQFF. DNA of the CDR3: TGTGCCAGCAGGGTCGACATCAATGAGCAGTTCTTC. The V and J genes are TRBV28 and TRBJ2-1; D gene unclear. Germline CDR1 reads MDHEN; CDR2 reads SYDVKM. Trimming pared 6 bases from V and 6 bases from J, leaving 9 bases between. The CDR3 length is 12 residues.

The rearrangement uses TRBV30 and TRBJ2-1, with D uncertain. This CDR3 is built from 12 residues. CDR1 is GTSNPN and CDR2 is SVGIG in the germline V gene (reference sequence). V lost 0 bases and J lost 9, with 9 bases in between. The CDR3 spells CAWSVITVEQFF. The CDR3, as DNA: TGTGCCTGGAGTGTGATAACGGTTGAGCAGTTCTTC. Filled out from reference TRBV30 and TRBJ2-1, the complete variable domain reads SQTIHQWPATLVQPVGSPLSLECTVEGTSNPNLYWYRQAAGRGLQLLFYSVGIGQISSEVPQNLSASRPQDRQFILSSKKLLLSDSGFYLCAWSVITVEQFFGPGTRLTVL.

The CDR3 DNA reads as TGTGCCAGCAGCACCTACCCCGACAGTGCTAGCAATCAGCCCCAGCATTTT. This sequence encodes CASSTYPDSASNQPQHF. J is TRBJ1-5 and V is TRBV7-8, with D possibly TRBD1 on 5 matching bases. The germline gives CDR1 SGHVS, CDR2 FQNEAQ. Trimming shortened V by 5 bases and J by 0 bases, and 17 bases separated the two germline ends. This CDR3 region has 17 residues.

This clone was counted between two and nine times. This chain's CDR3 is CASSLGEGVTGELFF. CDR3 bases: TGTGCCAGCAGCTTAGGGGAAGGGGTAACCGGGGAGCTGTTTTTT. J is TRBJ2-2 and V is TRBV7-2, with D perhaps matching TRBD1 (5 bases). The germline V gene encodes CDR1 SGHTA and CDR2 FQGNSA. The CDR3 contains 15 residues. Trimming removed 1 base from V and 5 bases from J, with 11 bases in between. Drawing the rest from reference TRBV7-2 and TRBJ2-2, the complete variable domain is GAGVSQSPSNKVTEKGKDVELRCDPISGHTALYWYRQSLGQGLEFLIYFQGNSAPDKSGLPSDRFSAERTGGSVSTLTIQRTQQEDSAVYLCASSLGEGVTGELFFGEGSRLTVL.

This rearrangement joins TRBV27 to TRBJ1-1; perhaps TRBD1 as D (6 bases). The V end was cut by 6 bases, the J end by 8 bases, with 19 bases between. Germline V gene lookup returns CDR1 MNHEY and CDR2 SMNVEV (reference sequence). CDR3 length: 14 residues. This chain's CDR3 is CASSKDSRVFEAFF. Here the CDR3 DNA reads TGTGCCAGCAGCAAGGACAGTCGGGTATTCGAAGCTTTCTTT.

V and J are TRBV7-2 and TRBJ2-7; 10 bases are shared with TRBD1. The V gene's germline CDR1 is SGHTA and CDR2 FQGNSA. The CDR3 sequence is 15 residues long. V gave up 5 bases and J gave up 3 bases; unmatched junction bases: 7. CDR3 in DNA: TGTGCCAGCAGCCCGGACAGGGGGAACATCTACGAGCAGTACTTC. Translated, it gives CASSPDRGNIYEQYF.

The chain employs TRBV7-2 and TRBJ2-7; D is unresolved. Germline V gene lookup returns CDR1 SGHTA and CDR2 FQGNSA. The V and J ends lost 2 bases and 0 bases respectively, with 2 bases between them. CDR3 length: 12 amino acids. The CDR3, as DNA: TGTGCCAGCAGCTTACACTCCTACGAGCAGTACTTC. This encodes CASSLHSYEQYF.

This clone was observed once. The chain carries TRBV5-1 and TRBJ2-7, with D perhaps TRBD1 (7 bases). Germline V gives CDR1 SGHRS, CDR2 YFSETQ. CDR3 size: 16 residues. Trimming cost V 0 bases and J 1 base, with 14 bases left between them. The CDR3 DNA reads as TGCGCCAGCAGCTTGGAGGGGCGGGGACAGTCCTACGAGCAGTACTTC. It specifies CASSLEGRGQSYEQYF.

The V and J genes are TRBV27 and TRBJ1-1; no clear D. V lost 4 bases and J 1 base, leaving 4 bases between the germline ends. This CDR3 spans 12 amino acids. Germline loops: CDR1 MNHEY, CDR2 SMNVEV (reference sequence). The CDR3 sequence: CASSSGNTEAFF. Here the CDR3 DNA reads TGTGCCAGCAGTTCGGGGAACACTGAAGCTTTCTTT.

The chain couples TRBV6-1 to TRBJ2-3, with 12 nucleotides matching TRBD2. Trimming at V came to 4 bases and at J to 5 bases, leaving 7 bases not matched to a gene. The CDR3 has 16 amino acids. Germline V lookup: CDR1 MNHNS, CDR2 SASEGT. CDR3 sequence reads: CASSALAGGQKDTQYF. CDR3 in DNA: TGTGCCAGCAGTGCCCTAGCGGGGGGGCAAAAAGATACGCAGTATTTT.

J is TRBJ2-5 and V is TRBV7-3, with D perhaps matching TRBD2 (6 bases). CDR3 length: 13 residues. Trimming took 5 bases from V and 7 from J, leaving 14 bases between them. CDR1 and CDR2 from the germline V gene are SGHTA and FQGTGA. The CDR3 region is CASSPNLGGTQYF. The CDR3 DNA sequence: TGTGCCAGCAGCCCGAACCTGGGGGGGACCCAGTACTTC.

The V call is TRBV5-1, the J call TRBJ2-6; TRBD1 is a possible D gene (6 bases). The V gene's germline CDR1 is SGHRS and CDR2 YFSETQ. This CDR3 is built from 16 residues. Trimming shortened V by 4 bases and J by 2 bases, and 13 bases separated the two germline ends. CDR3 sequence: CASSPGQTTGANVLTF. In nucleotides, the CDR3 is TGCGCCAGCAGCCCCGGACAGACGACTGGGGCCAACGTCCTGACTTTC.

The chain's CDR3 is CASSHYLTSGEETQYF. DNA for the CDR3: TGCGCCAGCAGCCACTACCTGACTAGCGGAGAAGAGACCCAGTACTTC. The V call is TRBV4-1, the J call TRBJ2-5; 9 bases line up with TRBD2. Germline lookup yields CDR1 MGHRA and CDR2 YSYEKL. Trimming at V came to 3 bases and at J to 3 bases, leaving 8 bases not matched to a gene. CDR3 length equals 16 residues.

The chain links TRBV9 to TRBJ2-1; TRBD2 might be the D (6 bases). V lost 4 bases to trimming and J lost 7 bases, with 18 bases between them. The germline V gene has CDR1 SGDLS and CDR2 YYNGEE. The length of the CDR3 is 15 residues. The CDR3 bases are TGTGCCAGCAGCTATACCGGGCTAGCGAGGAATGAGCAGTTCTTC. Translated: CASSYTGLARNEQFF.

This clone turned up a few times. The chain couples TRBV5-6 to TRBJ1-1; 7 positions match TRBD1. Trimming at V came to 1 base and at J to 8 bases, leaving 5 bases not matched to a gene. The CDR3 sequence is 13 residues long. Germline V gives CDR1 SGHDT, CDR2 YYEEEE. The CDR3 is CASSLFLTGEAFF. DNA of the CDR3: TGTGCCAGCAGCTTGTTTTTGACAGGGGAAGCTTTCTTT.

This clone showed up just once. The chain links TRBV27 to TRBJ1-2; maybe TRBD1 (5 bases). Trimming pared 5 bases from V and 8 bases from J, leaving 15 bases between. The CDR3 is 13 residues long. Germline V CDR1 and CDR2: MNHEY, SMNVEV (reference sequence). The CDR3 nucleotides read TGTGCCAGCAGTCAGAATACAGGTGGGGGCTACACCTTC. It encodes CASSQNTGGGYTF.

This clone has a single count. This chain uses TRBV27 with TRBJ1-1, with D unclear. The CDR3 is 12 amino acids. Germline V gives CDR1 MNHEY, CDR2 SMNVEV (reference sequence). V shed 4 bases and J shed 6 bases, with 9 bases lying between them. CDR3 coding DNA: TGTGCCAGCAGTTCAGACTTGGCTGAAGCTTTCTTT. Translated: CASSSDLAEAFF.